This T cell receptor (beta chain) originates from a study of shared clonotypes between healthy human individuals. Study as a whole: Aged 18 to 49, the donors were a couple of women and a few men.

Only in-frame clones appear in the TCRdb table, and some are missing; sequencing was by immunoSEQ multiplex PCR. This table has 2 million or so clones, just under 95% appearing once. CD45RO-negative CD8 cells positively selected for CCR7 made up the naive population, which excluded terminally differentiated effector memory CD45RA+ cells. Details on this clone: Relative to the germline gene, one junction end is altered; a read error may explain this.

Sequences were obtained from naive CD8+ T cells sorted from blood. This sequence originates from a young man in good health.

The CDR3, as DNA: TGTGCCACCAGCAGAGATCCGTCAGAAGAGTTAGCTTTT. Its translation: CATSRDPSEELAF. V and J are TRBV15 and TRBJ1-3, with D unclear. Germline V CDR1 and CDR2: LNHNV, YYDKDF (reference sequence). The CDR3 is made up of 13 amino acids.